This TCR beta chain was identified during a study of cytotoxic CD8 clonotypes in ibrutinib-treated CLL. Findings of the study overall: The clonality went up when patients responded to ibrutinib and dropped back toward baseline at progression.

Between the trimmed V and J ends, which lost 0 bases and 0 bases, there was a span of 17 bases. Germline V lookup: CDR1 SGHDN, CDR2 FVKESK. The CDR3 totals 19 residues. The repertoire was sequenced with immunoSEQ multiplex PCR; TCRdb's copy has only in-frame clones and lacks some. The table includes around 140,000 clones, 70% to 90% detected once. This clone has only a few counts. Its antigen is undetermined. The sequences come from PBMCs, collected after 36 months of ibrutinib treatment. The receptor's source is a human donor with chronic lymphocytic leukemia. The chain uses TRBV14 and TRBJ2-2; no reliable D call. The CDR3 DNA reads as TGTGCCAGCAGCCAAGACCCCTCTCCTCAGCGAGCGAACACCGGGGAGCTGTTTTTT. As protein: CASSQDPSPQRANTGELFF.